This T cell receptor beta chain was captured in a study of blood T cell repertoires in COVID-19. Looking at the study overall: Samples representing acute and convalescent COVID-19 were sourced from the United States, Italy and Spain. In each case, the material was cDNA or gDNA derived from T cells, B-cell-depleted T cells, or PBMCs.

V was clipped by 5 bases and J by 5 bases, with 6 bases between them. CDR1 is MNHEY and CDR2 is SVGAGI in the germline V gene. The CDR3 totals 12 residues. Under the authors' procedure: Estimates of nucleated cell counts were drawn from the amplification of reference gene primers. Clones were read by immunoSEQ multiplex PCR, and TCRdb kept only the in-frame ones, dropping some. V and J calls plus clone size are reproduced from that table; the DNA served to infer D and trimming. This sample has under 250,000 clones; approximately 86% occur once, and the top ten carry under 2%. This clone was observed a single time. The same CDR3 arises from other DNA sequences in this sample as well.

The chain is built from TRBV6-5 and TRBJ2-2, with D possibly matching TRBD2 (5 bases). This TCR derives from a woman aged 60-75 years who had recovered from COVID-19. Sequencing was performed on peripheral blood. CDR3 bases: TGTGCCAGCAGTCGGGGAACCGGGGAGCTGTTTTTT. This translates into CASSRGTGELFF.